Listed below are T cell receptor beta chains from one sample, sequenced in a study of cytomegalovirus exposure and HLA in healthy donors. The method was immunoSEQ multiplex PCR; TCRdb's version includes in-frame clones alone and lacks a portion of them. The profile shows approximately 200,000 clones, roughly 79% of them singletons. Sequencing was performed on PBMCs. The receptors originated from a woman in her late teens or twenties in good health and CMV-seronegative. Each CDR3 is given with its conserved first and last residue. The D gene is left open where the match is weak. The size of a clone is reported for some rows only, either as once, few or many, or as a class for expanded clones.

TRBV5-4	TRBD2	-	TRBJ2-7	TGTGCCAACAAACAGTCAGCGGGGGGGCCGCACGCCGAGCAGTACTTC	CANKQSAGGPHAEQYF
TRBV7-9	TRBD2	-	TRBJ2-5	TGTGCCAGCAGCTCTAGCGGGACTAGCGCCCAAGAGACCCAGTACTTC	CASSSSGTSAQETQYF
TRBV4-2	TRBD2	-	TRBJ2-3	TGTGCCAGCAGCCAAGACCCACTAGCGGGGGGCAAGGATACGCAGTATTTT	CASSQDPLAGGKDTQYF
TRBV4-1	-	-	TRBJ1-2	TGCGCCAGCAGCTTCTCGGGGGTCCCTACAGGCTACACCTTC	CASSFSGVPTGYTF
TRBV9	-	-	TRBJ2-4	TGTGCCAGCAGCGTAGAAACAGGGCCCAAAAACATTCAGTACTTC	CASSVETGPKNIQYF
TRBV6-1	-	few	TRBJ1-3	TGTGCCACCGACGCGGGGTCTGGAAACACCATATATTTT	CATDAGSGNTIYF
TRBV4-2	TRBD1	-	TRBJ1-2	TGTGCCAGCAAGGGACAGGGGGCTTTTGGCTACACCTTC	CASKGQGAFGYTF
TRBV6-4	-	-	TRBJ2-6	TGTGCCAGCAGTGATAAGACAACTGGGGCCAACGTCCTGACTTTC	CASSDKTTGANVLTF
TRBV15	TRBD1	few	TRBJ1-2	TGTGCCACCAGCCCAGAGGGAGGCCGGGACAGAACTAACTATGGCTACACCTTC	CATSPEGGRDRTNYGYTF
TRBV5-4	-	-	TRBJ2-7	TGTGCCAGCAGCTTGGTCGGGGAGCAGTACTTC	CASSLVGEQYF
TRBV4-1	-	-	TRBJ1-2	TGCGCCAGCAGCCCCTTGGGGAGGGGCTACACCTTC	CASSPLGRGYTF
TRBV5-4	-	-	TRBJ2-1	TGTGCCAGCAGCATCGGTGAGGTCCAGTTCTTC	CASSIGEVQFF
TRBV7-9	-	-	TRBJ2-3	TGTGCCAGCAGCCAATTAGGAGGTGTGTCGTCAGATACGCAGTATTTT	CASSQLGGVSSDTQYF
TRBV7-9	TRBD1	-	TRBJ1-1	TGTGCCAGCAGCACGGCACAGGGGAAAGAAGCTTTCTTT	CASSTAQGKEAFF
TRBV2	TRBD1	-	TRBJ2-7	TGTGCCAGCAATCGGGACAGGCTAATTCAGGGCGAGCAGTACTTC	CASNRDRLIQGEQYF
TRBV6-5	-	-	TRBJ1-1	TGTGCCAGCTCAGGACAATACACTGAAGCTTTCTTT	CASSGQYTEAFF
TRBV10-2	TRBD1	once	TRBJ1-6	TGCGCCAGCAGCGTGGACAGGGTTAATTCACCCCTCCACTTT	CASSVDRVNSPLHF
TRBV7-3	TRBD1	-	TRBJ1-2	TGTGCCAGCAGCTTAGGGGACAGCTATGGCTACACCTTC	CASSLGDSYGYTF
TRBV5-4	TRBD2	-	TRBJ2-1	TGTGCCAGCAGCTTGGAGGGACTAGCGTACAATGAGCAGTTCTTC	CASSLEGLAYNEQFF
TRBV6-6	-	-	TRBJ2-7	TGTGCCAGCAGCCATACGGGGGACGAGCAGTACTTC	CASSHTGDEQYF
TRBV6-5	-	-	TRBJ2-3	TGTGCCACCCGTCAGGGACATAGCACAGATACGCAGTATTTT	CATRQGHSTDTQYF
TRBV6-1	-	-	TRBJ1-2	TGTGCCAGCAGTTTTGGGGGCTTTTCTAACTATGGCTACACCTTC	CASSFGGFSNYGYTF
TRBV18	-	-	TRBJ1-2	TGTGCCAGCTCAAGTTCACCAGGGGTAGATGGCTACACCTTC	CASSSSPGVDGYTF
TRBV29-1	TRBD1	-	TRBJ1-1	TGCAGCGCAAAAGGGACAGCATACACTGAAGCTTTCTTT	CSAKGTAYTEAFF
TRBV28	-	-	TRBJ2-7	TGTGCCAGCAGTTTTATAGCTGGAGACTACGAGCAGTACTTC	CASSFIAGDYEQYF
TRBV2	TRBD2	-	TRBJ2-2	TGTGCCAGCAGCGGGGGGCTAGCGGGAGGGCCCTCTGGGGAGCTGTTTTTT	CASSGGLAGGPSGELFF
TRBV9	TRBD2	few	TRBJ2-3	TGTGCCAGCAGCGTTGGTAGCGGGATTGGTAGCACAGATACGCAGTATTTT	CASSVGSGIGSTDTQYF